This T cell receptor (beta chain) was documented in a study of blood T cell repertoires in COVID-19. The V gene's germline CDR1 is MNHEY and CDR2 SVGAGI. The CDR3 sequence is 14 residues long. After removal of 7 bases from V and 9 bases from J, the junction contained 9 bases not matched to a gene. The repertoire was sequenced with immunoSEQ multiplex PCR; TCRdb's copy has only in-frame clones and lacks some. The data show over 150,000 clones, 84% seen once. This sequence joins TRBV6-5 and TRBJ1-6, with 7 bases lining up with TRBD1. This receptor was identified in a woman aged 30 to 39 who had recovered from COVID-19. The source material was PBMCs or T cells enriched from blood (not recorded which). CDR3 loop: CASTRQGGTSPLHF. The CDR3 DNA is TGTGCCAGCACTCGACAGGGAGGTACTTCACCCCTCCACTTT.